What follows are 23 T cell receptor beta chains derived from one specimen sequenced in a study of blood T cell repertoires in COVID-19 (dated by TCRdb to the early 2020s). Library preparation used the immunoSEQ multiplex PCR assay. Held by TCRdb, this immuneACCESS table contains in-frame sequences only and omits some clones. Under half of the omission traces to an unresolved V gene where checked; the cause of the rest is unknown. The sample includes tens of thousands of clones, with over 65% observed a single time. Approximately 34% of the sample is held by the ten biggest clonotypes. Source material: peripheral blood. These TCRs come from a woman between 70 and 85 years old with acute or convalescent COVID-19.

The chain joins TRBV6-5 to TRBJ1-2; D might be TRBD1 (6 bases). V was cut by 0 bases and J by 6 bases, with 14 bases left in between. The CDR3 contains 15 residues. Germline values: CDR1 MNHEY, CDR2 SVGAGI. The CDR3 DNA reads as TGTGCCAGCAGTTACTCGGCTACAGGGAGGGATGGCTACACCTTC. Encoded protein: CASSYSATGRDGYTF.

This clone appeared many times. The chain has TRBV6-2 or TRBV6-3 and TRBJ1-5, with TRBD1 matching 8 bases. J gave up 9 bases and V 5 bases, and 6 bases lay outside the gene matches. Looked up from germline, CDR1 is MNHEY and CDR2 is SVGEGT. This CDR3 contains 13 residues. CDR3 sequence reads: CASSDRGPTPQHF. Here the CDR3 DNA reads TGTGCCAGCAGTGACAGGGGTCCGACGCCCCAGCATTTT.

This chain uses TRBV28 with TRBJ2-7; perhaps TRBD2 as D (5 bases). V dropped 6 bases and J dropped 3 bases, with 9 bases sitting between them. The germline gives CDR1 MDHEN, CDR2 SYDVKM. The length of the CDR3 is 12 residues. CDR3 protein: CASRPDYYEQYF. The CDR3 DNA reads as TGTGCCAGCAGGCCAGACTACTACGAGCAGTACTTC.

The chain couples TRBV27 to TRBJ2-7, with a possible D match to TRBD2 (5 bases). Trimming removed 6 bases from V and 2 bases from J, with 11 bases in between. The CDR3 is made up of 13 amino acids. Germline-derived CDR1 and CDR2 are MNHEY and SMNVEV (reference sequence). The CDR3 protein is CASSPRVAYEQYF. CDR3 sequence (DNA): TGTGCCAGCAGCCCGCGGGTAGCCTACGAGCAGTACTTC.

The J gene is TRBJ1-2, the V gene TRBV7-8; 7 nucleotides agree with TRBD1. CDR3 length: 13 residues. V shed 1 base and J 8 bases; nucleotides not matched to a gene: 4. Germline V lookup: CDR1 SGHVS, CDR2 FQNEAQ. The CDR3, as DNA: TGTGCCAGCAGCTTAGGACAGGGAGACGGCTACACCTTC. The encoded protein is CASSLGQGDGYTF. Together with reference TRBV7-8 and TRBJ1-2, the CDR3 gives the full variable domain: GAGVSQSPRYKVAKRGQDVALRCDPISGHVSLFWYQQALGQGPEFLTYFQNEAQLDKSGLPSDRFFAERPEGSVSTLKIQRTQQEDSAVYLCASSLGQGDGYTFGSGTRLTVV.

This rearrangement joins TRBV5-6 to TRBJ1-5, with 9 bases lining up with TRBD1. Germline V lookup: CDR1 SGHDT, CDR2 YYEEEE. V gave up 0 bases and J gave up 4 bases; unmatched junction bases: 5. The CDR3 runs 16 residues. The CDR3 DNA follows: TGTGCCAGCAGCTTGGGGACAGGGGCGGGGAATCAGCCCCAGCATTTT. It codes for CASSLGTGAGNQPQHF.

The rearrangement uses TRBV19 and TRBJ1-5; D ambiguous. Trimming removed 0 bases at V and 7 bases at J, with 13 bases between. CDR3 size: 15 residues. Germline lookup yields CDR1 LNHDA and CDR2 SQIVND (reference sequence). The chain's CDR3 is CASSIERAPGQPQHF. CDR3 sequence (DNA): TGTGCCAGTAGTATAGAGAGGGCCCCGGGGCAGCCCCAGCATTTT.

This chain links TRBV6-6 with TRBJ1-4; D possibly corresponds to TRBD1 (5 bases). CDR1 is MNHNY, CDR2 SVGAGI, per germline (reference sequence). V was clipped by 8 bases and J by 8 bases, with 18 bases between them. The CDR3 has 14 residues. The CDR3, as DNA: TGTGCCAGCGCAGGGCGCACCAAAGCCGAAAAACTGTTTTTT. This sequence encodes CASAGRTKAEKLFF.

J is TRBJ2-2 and V is TRBV28; the D gene is possibly TRBD1 (5 bases). The CDR3 has 13 amino acids. Trimming shortened V by 2 bases and J by 7 bases, and 8 bases separated the two germline ends. Germline assignment: CDR1 MDHEN and CDR2 SYDVKM. CDR3 bases: TGTGCCAGCAGTTTAAAAAGGGGCGGGGAGCTGTTTTTT. It codes for CASSLKRGGELFF. Full variable domain (remainder filled in from reference TRBV28 and TRBJ2-2): DVKVTQSSRYLVKRTGEKVFLECVQDMDHENMFWYRQDPGLGLRLIYFSYDVKMKEKGDIPEGYSVSREKKERFSLILESASTNQTSMYLCASSLKRGGELFFGEGSRLTVL.

This chain connects TRBV10-3 to TRBJ2-3; 7 bases fit TRBD2. This CDR3 contains 14 residues. Germline V gene lookup returns CDR1 ENHRY and CDR2 SYGVKD. V was clipped by 7 bases and J by 1 base; unmatched bases: 5. This chain's CDR3 is CAITPGGGTDTQYF. Written as DNA, the CDR3 is TGTGCCATCACGCCGGGAGGAGGCACAGATACGCAGTATTTT.

This chain connects TRBV7-6 to TRBJ1-5; the D gene is possibly TRBD1 (5 bases). Trimming pared 2 bases from V and 7 bases from J, leaving 15 bases between. Germline-derived CDR1 and CDR2 are SGHVS and FNYEAQ. The CDR3 has 15 residues. CDR3 amino acids: CASSLNGPGRQPQHF. CDR3 DNA sequence: TGTGCCAGCAGCTTAAATGGTCCAGGGAGGCAGCCCCAGCATTTT.

The chain carries TRBV30 and TRBJ1-2; 8 bases line up with TRBD1. The length of the CDR3 is 15 residues. The germline V gene encodes CDR1 GTSNPN and CDR2 SVGIG (reference sequence). Germline trimming cut 0 bases from V and 8 bases from J; bases unmatched to any gene: 11. In DNA, the CDR3 is TGTGCCTGGAGTGTACCCAGGGGGCAAATTGAGGGCTACACCTTC. Amino acids: CAWSVPRGQIEGYTF.

This clone appeared a single time. Sequence at one end of the junction differs from germline and may be a read error. This rearrangement joins TRBV7-8 to TRBJ2-7; 10 bases align to TRBD1. The CDR3 spans 12 residues. Per the germline V gene, CDR1 is SGHVS and CDR2 is FQNEAQ. The CDR3 DNA follows: TGTGCCAGCAGCCCCGGGACAGGGGCCCCTACTTTC. Translation: CASSPGTGAPTF. Filled out from reference TRBV7-8 and TRBJ2-7, the complete variable domain reads GAGVSQSPRYKVAKRGQDVALRCDPISGHVSLFWYQQALGQGPEFLTYFQNEAQLDKSGLPSDRFFAERPEGSVSTLKIQRTQQEDSAVYLCASSPGTGAPTFGPGTRLTVT.

The CDR3 DNA reads as TGTGCCAGCCGGGGACTAGCGGGAGTTGAGGCCCAGTACTTC. It translates to CASRGLAGVEAQYF. The V gene is TRBV19, the J gene TRBJ2-5; TRBD2 matches at 14 bases. This CDR3 is built from 14 residues. Germline V lookup: CDR1 LNHDA, CDR2 SQIVND (reference sequence). V gave up 9 bases and J gave up 9 bases; unmatched junction bases: 9.

The rearrangement joins TRBV6-5 to TRBJ1-2; possibly TRBD1 for D (5 bases). CDR3 size: 15 residues. Germline V CDR1 and CDR2: MNHEY, SVGAGI. The V gene lost 2 bases and the J gene lost 4 bases, with 14 bases spanning the gap. CDR3 sequence: CASSYAQGQLYGYTF. The CDR3 nucleotides read TGTGCCAGCAGTTACGCCCAGGGCCAGCTCTATGGCTACACCTTC.

CDR3 amino acids: CASSLEGVMSTGEQYF. The CDR3 DNA is TGTGCCAGCAGCTTAGAAGGCGTGATGAGCACGGGGGAGCAGTACTTC. The chain employs TRBV7-8 and TRBJ2-7; TRBD2 is a possible D gene (5 bases). Trimming removed 1 base at V and 7 bases at J, with 20 bases between. This CDR3 spans 16 amino acids. Looked up from germline, CDR1 is SGHVS and CDR2 is FQNEAQ.

The rearrangement links TRBV2 to TRBJ2-1; D might be TRBD1 (5 bases). Germline CDR1 and CDR2: SNHLY and FYNNEI. The CDR3 covers 14 residues. V dropped 7 bases and J dropped 9 bases, with 19 bases sitting between them. The chain's CDR3 is CASTKGAGFGEQFF. CDR3 DNA: TGTGCCAGCACTAAAGGGGCAGGGTTTGGTGAGCAGTTCTTC.

This clone has a handful of counts. CDR3 coding DNA: TGTGCCAGCAGCTTGGGGCCGGGGACAGGGAATGAAAAACTGTTTTTT. It codes for CASSLGPGTGNEKLFF. This chain joins TRBV5-6 and TRBJ1-4, with 9 bases aligning to TRBD1. This CDR3 is built from 16 residues. The germline gives CDR1 SGHDT, CDR2 YYEEEE. After removal of 0 bases from V and 5 bases from J, the junction contained 5 bases not matched to a gene.

This clone is a singleton in its sample. The chain has TRBV6-6 and TRBJ1-2; D possibly corresponds to TRBD1 (5 bases). Trimming pared 6 bases from V and 6 bases from J, leaving 14 bases between. The germline CDR1 and CDR2 sequences are MNHNY and SVGAGI (reference sequence). The CDR3 sequence is 13 residues long. The CDR3 is CASSETGDDGYTF. The CDR3 region has the DNA TGTGCCAGCAGCGAAACGGGGGATGATGGCTACACCTTC.

The gene calls are TRBV7-2 and TRBJ1-6, with D uncertain. Germline V gene data show CDR1 as SGHTA and CDR2 as FQGNSA. The CDR3 spans 15 residues. Trimming removed 6 bases at V and 9 bases at J, with 18 bases between. The CDR3 bases are TGTGCCAGCAGGTTAACTGAGTTCGGTCTTTCACCCCTCCACTTT. This sequence encodes CASRLTEFGLSPLHF.

The chain has TRBV7-2 and TRBJ2-3; D possibly corresponds to TRBD2 (5 bases). V gave up 5 bases and J gave up 7 bases, with 16 bases separating them. The CDR3 loop spans 14 amino acids. Germline lookup yields CDR1 SGHTA and CDR2 FQGNSA. CDR3 DNA sequence: TGTGCCAGCAGCCCAACGCGGGCGGAAAATACGCAGTATTTT. Amino acids: CASSPTRAENTQYF.

The V and J genes are TRBV19 and TRBJ1-1, with TRBD1 matching over 9 bases. Germline lookup yields CDR1 LNHDA and CDR2 SQIVND (reference sequence). V shed 7 bases, J shed 5 bases, and the junction held 8 bases outside the gene matches. The CDR3 runs 14 residues. CDR3: CASKTGTGRTEAFF. In DNA, the CDR3 is TGTGCCAGTAAGACCGGGACAGGGAGAACTGAAGCTTTCTTT.

The chain joins TRBV5-6 to TRBJ2-3, with D perhaps matching TRBD1 (6 bases). From germline, CDR1 is SGHDT and CDR2 YYEEEE. Trimming pared 3 bases from V and 6 bases from J, leaving 14 bases between. This CDR3 comprises 14 residues. The CDR3 protein is CASSSTGSRDTQYF. The CDR3 nucleotides read TGTGCCAGCAGCTCTACAGGGTCTCGGGATACGCAGTATTTT.